The 23 T cell receptor beta chains presented below share a single source sample, sequenced in a study of blood T cell repertoires in COVID-19. The data were produced by immunoSEQ multiplex PCR, yet TCRdb's version contains in-frame clones alone and is incomplete. The sample has roughly 250,000 clones, around four fifths seen once. Sequenced input: peripheral blood. The receptors here all came from a woman aged 60-75 years with active or convalescent COVID-19.

The chain carries TRBV9 and TRBJ2-7; 9 bases align to TRBD1. The CDR3 sequence is 15 residues long. CDR1 is SGDLS and CDR2 is YYNGEE in the germline V gene. V gave up 5 bases and J gave up 4 bases; unmatched junction bases: 10. The CDR3 DNA sequence: TGTGCCAGCAGTGGAGGACAGGGGCCTCAATACGAGCAGTACTTC. Translation gives CASSGGQGPQYEQYF.

The rearrangement joins TRBV18 to TRBJ1-6, with 7 bases that match TRBD1. With V trimmed by 4 bases and J by 6 bases, 3 bases remained unmatched. CDR3 length: 14 residues. CDR1 is KGHSH and CDR2 is LQKENI in the germline V gene. As DNA, the CDR3 is TGTGCCAGCTCACTTGGACAGGTTAATTCACCCCTCCACTTT. Its protein is CASSLGQVNSPLHF.

The genes are TRBV5-5 and TRBJ2-3; 13 bases fit TRBD2. The CDR3 totals 16 residues. The V gene end was trimmed by 5 bases and the J gene end by 5 bases; junction bases not matched to a gene: 8. The V gene's germline CDR1 is SGHKS and CDR2 YYEKEE (reference sequence). CDR3 in amino acids: CASRTMTSGGIDTQYF. In DNA form, the CDR3 reads TGTGCCAGCAGGACCATGACTAGCGGGGGGATAGATACGCAGTATTTT.

The chain joins TRBV7-9 to TRBJ2-1, with a possible D match to TRBD1 (6 bases). CDR3 length: 15 residues. The germline V and J ends were trimmed by 8 bases and 1 base, with 15 bases remaining between them. Looked up from germline, CDR1 is SEHNR and CDR2 is FQNEAQ (reference sequence). The CDR3 loop reads CASDLTGKSYNEQFF. The CDR3 DNA follows: TGTGCCAGCGACCTAACAGGGAAGTCCTACAATGAGCAGTTCTTC. The entire variable domain, with the rest obtained from reference TRBV7-9 and TRBJ2-1, is as follows: DTGVSQNPRHKITKRGQNVTFRCDPISEHNRLYWYRQTLGQGPEFLTYFQNEAQLEKSRLLSDRFSAERPKGSFSTLEIQRTEQGDSAMYLCASDLTGKSYNEQFFGPGTRLTVL.

The chain links TRBV5-1 to TRBJ1-2; D is uncertain. With 3 bases removed from V and 2 bases from J, the gap between germline ends came to 11 bases. Germline-derived CDR1 and CDR2 are SGHRS and YFSETQ. The CDR3 spans 14 residues. The DNA of the CDR3 is TGCGCCAGCAGCTCGACTCCCGAAAACTATGGCTACACCTTC. Its translation is CASSSTPENYGYTF.

V usage is TRBV4-2 and J usage is TRBJ1-4; 7 bases fit TRBD1. The V gene end was trimmed by 2 bases and the J gene end by 7 bases; junction bases not matched to a gene: 7. There are 15 residues in the CDR3. Germline V gene data show CDR1 as LGHNA and CDR2 as YNFKEQ. CDR3 in DNA: TGTGCCAGCAGCCAAACTAAGGGGGCGGGTGAAAAACTGTTTTTT. Protein product: CASSQTKGAGEKLFF.

This clone was counted between two and nine times. V and J are TRBV5-1 and TRBJ1-6; 7 nucleotides agree with TRBD1. Germline V CDR1 and CDR2: SGHRS, YFSETQ. CDR3 size: 15 residues. J was trimmed by 2 bases and V by 3 bases; bases with no gene match: 2. For the CDR3, the DNA is TGCGCCAGCAGCTCACAGGGGACCTATAATTCACCCCTCCACTTT. This codes for CASSSQGTYNSPLHF. The variable domain in full, completed from reference TRBV5-1 and TRBJ1-6, reads KAGVTQTPRYLIKTRGQQVTLSCSPISGHRSVSWYQQTPGQGLQFLFEYFSETQRNKGNFPGRFSGRQFSNSRSEMNVSTLELGDSALYLCASSSQGTYNSPLHFGNGTRLTVT.

This chain links TRBV2 with TRBJ1-5; D uncertain. CDR3 length equals 15 residues. Per the germline V gene, CDR1 is SNHLY and CDR2 is FYNNEI. Trimming left V 5 bases short and J 1 base short, with 12 bases between. DNA for the CDR3: TGTGCCAGCAGTCAGGAGGAGGTGAGCAATCAGCCCCAGCATTTT. This codes for CASSQEEVSNQPQHF.

The chain is built from TRBV10-2 and TRBJ2-3, with TRBD2 identical over 8 bases. Germline CDR1 WSHSY, CDR2 SAAADI. V trimming: 8 bases; J trimming: 2 bases; junction bases outside the gene matches: 12. The CDR3 is 16 amino acids. The CDR3, as DNA: TGCGCCAGCCCCCCGGGGGGGGCGGGCCCCACAGATACGCAGTATTTT. Amino acid sequence: CASPPGGAGPTDTQYF.

The rearrangement links TRBV7-3 to TRBJ2-3; D is undetermined. Germline V lookup: CDR1 SGHTA, CDR2 FQGTGA. There are 13 residues in the CDR3. Trimming shortened V by 1 base and J by 3 bases, and 5 bases separated the two germline ends. The CDR3 DNA reads TGTGCCAGCAGCTTAATTAGTACAGATACGCAGTATTTT. It yields the protein CASSLISTDTQYF.

V and J are TRBV27 and TRBJ1-2; TRBD1 matches at 7 bases. V lost 5 bases to trimming and J lost 5 bases; unmatched junction nucleotides: 11. This CDR3 has 15 amino acids. The V gene's germline CDR1 is MNHEY and CDR2 SMNVEV (reference sequence). CDR3 region: CASSLPPQGRYGYTF. In DNA form, the CDR3 reads TGTGCCAGCAGTCTCCCCCCACAGGGGAGGTATGGCTACACCTTC.

V and J are TRBV2 and TRBJ1-3, with 7 positions matching TRBD1. CDR3 length: 15 residues. V lost 5 bases and J lost 0; bases outside the gene matches: 4. In germline, CDR1 is SNHLY, CDR2 FYNNEI. In DNA, the CDR3 is TGTGCCAGCAGTAGAAACAGGGGCTCTGGAAACACCATATATTTT. Protein sequence: CASSRNRGSGNTIYF. The full variable domain, with the rest looked up from reference TRBV2 and TRBJ1-3, is EPEVTQTPSHQVTQMGQEVILRCVPISNHLYFYWYRQILGQKVEFLVSFYNNEISEKSEIFDDQFSVERPDGSNFTLKIRSTKLEDSAMYFCASSRNRGSGNTIYFGEGSWLTVV.

This chain links TRBV9 with TRBJ2-3, with TRBD2 identical over 11 bases. The CDR3 runs to 14 residues. J gave up 14 bases and V 2 bases, and 10 bases lay outside the gene matches. The germline V gene encodes CDR1 SGDLS and CDR2 YYNGEE. CDR3 nucleotide sequence: TGTGCCAGCAGCGTCCCCGGGACTAGCGGTACAGGGTATTTT. It encodes CASSVPGTSGTGYF.

This clone has only one observation. The V and J genes are TRBV5-1 and TRBJ1-1, with TRBD1 matching 8 bases. V dropped 4 bases and J dropped 1; count of bases not matched to a gene: 6. CDR1 is SGHRS and CDR2 is YFSETQ in the germline V gene. The CDR3 runs to 15 residues. The CDR3 coding sequence is TGCGCCAGCAGCCCCTCGACAGGGGCGAACACTGAAGCTTTCTTT. Translation: CASSPSTGANTEAFF.

This clone has more than one count but fewer than ten. V and J are TRBV2 and TRBJ1-4; D ambiguous. The CDR3 has 16 amino acids. The germline CDR1 and CDR2 sequences are SNHLY and FYNNEI. Between the trimmed V and J ends, which lost 6 bases and 0 bases, there was a span of 14 bases. The CDR3 region is CASSRPGYSTNEKLFF. Written as DNA, the CDR3 is TGTGCCAGCAGCCGACCGGGGTACTCAACTAATGAAAAACTGTTTTTT. Full variable domain (remainder filled in from reference TRBV2 and TRBJ1-4): EPEVTQTPSHQVTQMGQEVILRCVPISNHLYFYWYRQILGQKVEFLVSFYNNEISEKSEIFDDQFSVERPDGSNFTLKIRSTKLEDSAMYFCASSRPGYSTNEKLFFGSGTQLSVL.

This chain connects TRBV6-6 to TRBJ2-2; D might be TRBD1 (5 bases). Trimming pared 5 bases from V and 4 bases from J, leaving 8 bases between. The CDR3 consists of 13 residues. In germline, CDR1 is MNHNY, CDR2 SVGAGI (reference sequence). The CDR3 sequence: CASSDDSTGELFF. The CDR3 DNA follows: TGTGCCAGCAGTGATGACAGCACCGGGGAGCTGTTTTTT.

CDR3: CASSFGQGGNQPQHF. CDR3 nucleotide sequence: TGTGCCAGCAGTTTTGGACAGGGAGGCAATCAGCCCCAGCATTTT. This chain connects TRBV2 to TRBJ1-5; 8 positions agree with TRBD1. This CDR3 comprises 15 residues. V was clipped by 5 bases and J by 2 bases; unmatched bases: 5. Germline-derived CDR1 and CDR2 are SNHLY and FYNNEI.

The chain carries TRBV9 and TRBJ1-1; the D is unclear. V was clipped by 3 bases and J by 6 bases, with 21 bases between them. The germline CDR1 and CDR2 sequences are SGDLS and YYNGEE. The CDR3 is 16 amino acids. The CDR3 nucleotides read TGTGCCAGCAGCGCCCAGACGGGAGGCAAATTGTCTGAAGCTTTCTTT. This encodes CASSAQTGGKLSEAFF.

V is TRBV2 and J is TRBJ1-1, with 8 bases that match TRBD1. The CDR3 length is 12 residues. The V segment lost 7 bases and the J segment 5 bases; nucleotides outside the gene matches: 3. CDR1 and CDR2 from the germline V gene are SNHLY and FYNNEI. The CDR3 DNA follows: TGTGCCAGCATCGACAGGGGTACTGAAGCTTTCTTT. Translation: CASIDRGTEAFF. Full variable domain (remainder filled in from reference TRBV2 and TRBJ1-1): EPEVTQTPSHQVTQMGQEVILRCVPISNHLYFYWYRQILGQKVEFLVSFYNNEISEKSEIFDDQFSVERPDGSNFTLKIRSTKLEDSAMYFCASIDRGTEAFFGQGTRLTVV.

This chain uses TRBV11-2 with TRBJ2-1; 14 bases are a match to TRBD2. CDR3 size: 15 residues. With 5 bases clipped from V and 7 bases from J, the junction kept 4 bases outside the gene matches. The V gene's germline CDR1 is SGHAT and CDR2 FQNNGV. CDR3 loop: CASSPGLAGGNEQFF. The CDR3 DNA reads as TGTGCCAGCAGCCCCGGACTAGCGGGGGGTAATGAGCAGTTCTTC.

This clone was counted once. The rearrangement links TRBV30 to TRBJ1-2, with 9 bases identical to TRBD1. There are 16 residues in the CDR3. Trimming at V came to 1 base and at J to 3 bases, leaving 9 bases not matched to a gene. From germline, CDR1 is GTSNPN and CDR2 SVGIG (reference sequence). DNA of the CDR3: TGTGCCTGGAGTGCTTGGGACAGGGTACCAGACTATGGCTACACCTTC. It yields the protein CAWSAWDRVPDYGYTF.

The V gene is TRBV7-3, the J gene TRBJ1-2; TRBD1 agrees at 9 bases. The germline V gene encodes CDR1 SGHTA and CDR2 FQGTGA. CDR3 size: 19 residues. V lost 2 bases, J lost 4 bases, and 17 bases stayed unmatched. Here the CDR3 DNA reads TGTGCCAGCAGCTTATGGTCTGGGACAGGGAATCGGCCGGGCTATGGCTACACCTTC. This gives the protein CASSLWSGTGNRPGYGYTF.

A word on this clone: Different DNA sequences within this sample yield the same CDR3. The V call is TRBV24-1, the J call TRBJ1-5; D uncertain. The CDR3 runs to 12 residues. Trimming took off 4 bases at V and 4 bases at J, with 4 bases between the two ends. The germline CDR1 and CDR2 sequences are KGHDR and SFDVKD. The CDR3 sequence: CATSDPNQPQHF. CDR3 DNA: TGTGCCACCAGTGACCCAAATCAGCCCCAGCATTTT.